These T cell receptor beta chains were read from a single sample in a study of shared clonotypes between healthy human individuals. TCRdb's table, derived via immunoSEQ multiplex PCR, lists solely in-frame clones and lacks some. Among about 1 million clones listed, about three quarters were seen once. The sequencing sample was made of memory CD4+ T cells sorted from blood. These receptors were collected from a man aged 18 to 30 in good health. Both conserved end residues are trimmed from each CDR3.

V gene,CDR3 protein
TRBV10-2,ASSEGGGYT
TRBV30,AWSVRLTEAF
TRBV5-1,ASSFVGIDEKLF
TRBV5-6,ASSRDRVGNEKLF
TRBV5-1,ASSAGQGGGYT
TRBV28,ASSSYQARGRGRSSQPQH
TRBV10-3,AISDRAGQGLGTQY
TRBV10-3,ATRGAKTGNEQY
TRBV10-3,AISAGDRVEF
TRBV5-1,ASSLGQGWTGELF
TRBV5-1,ASSRGYGTTDTQY
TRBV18,ASSPLTERQETQY
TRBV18,ASSPSSRGAYEQY
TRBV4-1,ASSQNPIPGTSPLH
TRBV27,ASSLEAYNSPLH
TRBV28,ASTGWGDVLT
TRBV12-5,ASGLSGQVYYEQY
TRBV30,AWETTGYT
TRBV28,ASSTGVYEQY
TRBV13,ASSPGQGIGEQF
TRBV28,ASSFADRNYSEAF
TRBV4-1,ASSQDGQGKQPQH
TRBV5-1,ASSLRERISTDTQY
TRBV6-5,ASSYDGTTGNTIY
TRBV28,ASHRGQTYEQY
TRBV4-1,ASSQLGHPNEKLF
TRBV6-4,ASSDSIGGVTRAF
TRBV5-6,ASSFGDRGTTQTGELF